This TCR beta chain was identified in a study of CD8 T cells in ankylosing spondylitis. General study findings and limits: In ankylosing spondylitis blood, a motif of roughly eight highly homologous TCR beta variants appeared characteristic.

This clonotype was observed many times. Its antigen is as yet unknown. TCRdb called the 5' RACE reads again in MiXCR, with one record for every CDR3 protein. The table has around 490,000 distinct CDR3 sequences, about 5.2% seen once. Germline V gives CDR1 MNHEY, CDR2 SMNVEV (reference sequence). V lost 8 bases and J 4 bases, leaving 14 bases between the germline ends. The CDR3 runs 13 residues. The sequenced sample consisted of blood, either unsorted or a sorted T cell fraction (not recorded which). The V and J genes are TRBV27 and TRBJ1-2; unclear D gene. The receptor was isolated from a male donor with ankylosing spondylitis. CDR3 amino acids: CASGRSHFYGYTF. CDR3 sequence (DNA): TGTGCCAGCGGGCGATCGCACTTCTATGGCTACACCTTC.